This is a list of T cell receptor beta chains from one sample in a study of blood T cells in healthy people across ages. TCRdb re-called the 5' RACE reads through MiXCR, storing one row per CDR3 protein. The data show 1.5 million to 1.8 million distinct CDR3 sequences, approximately 42% seen once. Sequencing was performed on blood. All receptors come from a young woman in good health. The CDR3 runs from the conserved cysteine through the conserved F or W. D genes are given only for firm matches. Some rows have no size entry. The others give once, few or many, or a class for an expanded clone.

J | V | D | size | CDR3 | DNA
TRBJ1-4 | TRBV6-2/TRBV6-3 | - | once | CASSYGLEKLFF | TGTGCCAGCAGTTACGGCTTGGAAAAACTGTTTTTT
TRBJ2-1 | TRBV24-1 | TRBD1 | few | CATSGTGQGGEQFF | TGTGCCACCAGTGGTACGGGACAGGGCGGCGAGCAGTTCTTC
TRBJ1-1 | TRBV27 | - | few | CASSLTGGAFF | TGTGCCAGCAGTTTAACCGGGGGAGCTTTCTTT
TRBJ1-1 | TRBV29-1 | - | - | CSVGGGTDTEAFF | TGCAGCGTCGGGGGGGGGACCGACACTGAAGCTTTCTTT
TRBJ2-2 | TRBV20-1 | - | - | CSASNGRPGPTGELFF | TGCAGTGCTAGCAACGGAAGACCGGGGCCGACCGGGGAGCTGTTTTTT
TRBJ2-1 | TRBV3-1 | TRBD2 | few | CASSQVLGRANREQFF | TGTGCCAGCAGCCAAGTTCTCGGGAGGGCCAACCGTGAGCAGTTCTTC
TRBJ1-4 | TRBV14 | TRBD1 | - | CASSQQGQPNEKLFF | TGTGCCAGCAGCCAACAGGGACAGCCGAATGAAAAACTGTTTTTT
TRBJ1-1 | TRBV20-1 | - | - | CSALRDRSSEAFF | TGCAGTGCTCTAAGGGACCGATCTTCAGAAGCTTTCTTT
TRBJ2-3 | TRBV12-3/TRBV12-4 | - | - | CASSFEGRADMQYF | TGTGCCAGCAGTTTCGAAGGCAGGGCAGATATGCAGTATTTT
TRBJ2-1 | TRBV4-2 | - | many | CASSYSMISSYNEQFF | TGTGCCAGCAGCTATTCTATGATTAGCTCCTACAATGAGCAGTTCTTC
TRBJ1-5 | TRBV7-2 | - | - | CASSLIPGMQPQHF | TGTGCCAGCAGCTTAATCCCTGGGATGCAGCCCCAGCATTTT
TRBJ2-3 | TRBV6-5 | - | few | CASSVREGTDTQYF | TGTGCCAGCAGTGTAAGGGAAGGCACAGATACGCAGTATTTT
TRBJ1-1 | TRBV18 | TRBD1 | - | CASSLSTGGGTEAFF | TGTGCCAGCTCACTGTCGACAGGGGGAGGCACTGAAGCTTTCTTT
TRBJ1-2 | TRBV20-1 | - | - | CSARESRHKYGYTF | TGCAGTGCTAGAGAATCCAGACATAAGTATGGCTACACCTTC
TRBJ2-3 | TRBV6-6 | TRBD1 | few | CASSITGTGGRDTQYF | TGTGCCAGCAGTATAACCGGGACAGGGGGACGGGATACGCAGTATTTT
TRBJ2-5 | TRBV11-2 | TRBD2 | - | CASSELAGVRNEQYF | TGTGCCAGCAGCGAACTAGCGGGAGTGAGAAATGAGCAGTACTTC
TRBJ2-7 | TRBV5-1 | - | - | CASSFGTREGNEQYF | TGCGCCAGCAGCTTTGGTACTAGGGAAGGCAATGAGCAGTACTTC
TRBJ2-7 | TRBV11-1 | TRBD2 | - | CASSYRLAGGAEQYF | TGTGCCAGCAGCTACCGACTAGCGGGAGGGGCTGAGCAGTACTTC
TRBJ2-6 | TRBV6-6 | - | many | CASSYSSGANVLTF | TGTGCCAGCAGTTACAGCTCTGGGGCCAACGTCCTGACTTTC
TRBJ1-1 | TRBV4-1 | - | - | CASSRNRDNTEAFF | TGCGCCAGCAGCCGAAACCGAGACAACACTGAAGCTTTCTTT
TRBJ1-1 | TRBV29-1 | TRBD1 | few | CSVDAGRGRGKTEAFF | TGCAGCGTTGACGCGGGGAGGGGGCGAGGAAAAACTGAAGCTTTCTTT
TRBJ1-6 | TRBV29-1 | TRBD1 | few | CSVRQGSYNSPLHF | TGCAGCGTAAGACAGGGATCCTATAATTCACCCCTCCACTTT
TRBJ1-2 | TRBV7-2 | TRBD1 | few | CASTKDRGSGYTF | TGTGCCAGCACCAAAGACAGGGGTTCAGGCTACACCTTC
TRBJ2-3 | TRBV21-1 | - | - | CASSKTRASGRAGTDTQYF | TGTGCCAGCAGCAAAACCCGGGCTAGCGGGAGGGCCGGGACAGATACGCAGTATTTT
TRBJ2-5 | TRBV4-3 | TRBD1 | - | CASSRSFGTGVDNEQYF | TGCGCCAGCAGCCGGTCGTTCGGGACAGGGGTAGACAATGAGCAGTACTTC
TRBJ1-4 | TRBV4-3 | - | - | CASSQDGCEKLFF | TGCGCCAGCAGCCAAGACGGATGTGAAAAACTGTTTTTT
TRBJ1-1 | TRBV5-1 | - | once | CASSWRSTGLGTEAFF | TGCGCCAGCAGCTGGAGGTCGACAGGCCTGGGCACTGAAGCTTTCTTT
TRBJ1-1 | TRBV7-9 | TRBD1 | few | CASNPGQGIGEAFF | TGTGCCAGCAACCCGGGACAGGGCATCGGTGAAGCTTTCTTT
TRBJ1-1 | TRBV7-2 | - | few | CASSLAGGTNTEAFF | TGTGCCAGCAGCTTAGCGGGGGGCACGAACACTGAAGCTTTCTTT
TRBJ1-2 | TRBV7-9 | - | few | CASSLVAWGYGYTF | TGTGCCAGCAGCTTAGTGGCCTGGGGCTATGGCTACACCTTC
TRBJ1-1 | TRBV12-3/TRBV12-4 | - | few | CASSIGQTNTEAFF | TGTGCCAGCAGTATAGGACAGACGAACACTGAAGCTTTCTTT
TRBJ1-1 | TRBV7-8 | TRBD1 | - | CAGSPDRGWTEAFF | TGTGCCGGCAGCCCAGACAGGGGTTGGACTGAAGCTTTCTTT
TRBJ2-7 | TRBV6-2/TRBV6-3 | - | few | CASTLSTASYEQYF | TGTGCCAGCACCTTATCGACGGCCTCCTACGAGCAGTACTTC
TRBJ1-3 | TRBV11-2 | - | - | CASSLDAGTSGNTIYF | TGTGCCAGCAGCTTAGATGCAGGCACCTCTGGAAACACCATATATTTT
TRBJ1-6 | TRBV9 | TRBD1 | - | CASSVRTGTNSPLHF | TGTGCCAGCAGCGTAAGGACAGGGACGAATTCACCCCTCCACTTT
TRBJ2-4 | TRBV10-1 | TRBD1 | few | CASSRGTGYNEQYF | TGCGCCAGCAGTAGAGGGACAGGGTACAATGAGCAGTACTTC
TRBJ2-3 | TRBV20-1 | - | - | CSAGRSTDTQYF | TGCAGTGCCGGGAGAAGCACAGATACGCAGTATTTT
TRBJ2-3 | TRBV6-1 | TRBD2 | - | CASKLAPTGTIPDTQYF | TGTGCCAGCAAACTAGCACCGACCGGGACTATACCGGATACGCAGTATTTT
TRBJ2-7 | TRBV29-1 | - | many | CSVASGLSLYEQYF | TGCAGCGTTGCGTCGGGACTCTCTTTGTACGAGCAGTACTTC
TRBJ2-3 | TRBV7-2 | - | - | CANSCPKGGEAEQTDTQYF | TGTGCCAACAGCTGTCCGAAGGGGGGTGAGGCAGAGCAGACAGATACGCAGTATTTT
TRBJ2-7 | TRBV27 | TRBD1 | few | CAITARTGYEQYF | TGTGCCATCACTGCTAGGACAGGCTACGAGCAGTACTTC
TRBJ1-6 | TRBV4-1 | TRBD1 | - | CASSQDLYRGRSNSPLHF | TGCGCCAGCAGCCAAGATTTGTACAGGGGGCGAAGTAATTCACCCCTCCACTTT
TRBJ1-5 | TRBV30 | - | - | CAWGSNQPQHF | TGTGCCTGGGGCAGCAATCAGCCCCAGCATTTT
TRBJ2-1 | TRBV4-3 | - | - | CTSSQEFGLHNEQFF | TGCACCAGCAGCCAAGAATTTGGCCTCCACAATGAGCAGTTCTTC
TRBJ2-5 | TRBV29-1 | TRBD2 | few | CSVIGLAGTQYF | TGCAGCGTAATCGGACTAGCTGGGACCCAGTACTTC
TRBJ1-1 | TRBV7-3 | - | few | CASSLLPISIGDTEAFF | TGTGCCAGCAGCTTATTACCGATCAGCATCGGGGACACTGAAGCTTTCTTT
TRBJ1-6 | TRBV27 | - | - | CASSTRTKIPLHF | TGTGCCAGCAGTACCCGGACCAAAATACCCCTCCACTTT
TRBJ2-1 | TRBV12-3/TRBV12-4 | - | - | CASSVPAETEQFF | TGTGCCAGCAGTGTCCCAGCGGAGACTGAGCAGTTCTTC
TRBJ1-2 | TRBV18 | - | - | CASSPEGAVYGYTF | TGTGCCAGCTCACCGGAGGGAGCCGTATATGGCTACACCTTC
TRBJ2-7 | TRBV27 | - | - | CASSVGTPYEQYF | TGTGCCAGCAGTGTAGGGACCCCCTACGAGCAGTACTTC
TRBJ2-3 | TRBV7-2 | TRBD2 | once | CASSPLADLSTDTQYF | TGTGCCAGCAGCCCCCTAGCGGACCTGAGCACAGATACGCAGTATTTT
TRBJ2-7 | TRBV9 | TRBD2 | few | CASSAISGPLNEQYF | TGTGCCAGCAGCGCAATTAGCGGGCCCTTAAATGAGCAGTACTTC
TRBJ1-1 | TRBV20-1 | - | - | CSAQLQLNTEAFF | TGCAGTGCCCAATTGCAACTGAACACTGAAGCTTTCTTT
TRBJ2-1 | TRBV15 | - | few | CATSRVDGYNEQFF | TGTGCCACCAGCAGAGTGGACGGATACAATGAGCAGTTCTTC
TRBJ2-2 | TRBV29-1 | - | few | CSVPRNTGELFF | TGCAGCGTTCCCAGGAACACCGGGGAGCTGTTTTTT
TRBJ1-1 | TRBV20-1 | TRBD1 | few | CSARLPRTGLNTEAFF | TGCAGTGCTAGATTACCGCGGACAGGGTTGAACACTGAAGCTTTCTTT
TRBJ1-2 | TRBV3-1 | - | - | CASSQRAPRGDGYTF | TGTGCCAGTAGCCAGAGGGCCCCAAGAGGGGACGGCTACACCTTC